A single sample is the source of the 19 T cell receptor beta chains below, sequenced in a study of blood T cell repertoires in COVID-19. The data were produced by immunoSEQ multiplex PCR, yet TCRdb's version contains in-frame clones alone and is incomplete. This repertoire shows some 240,000 clones, roughly 80% found once; its top ten account for 12%. The sequenced sample was peripheral blood. These receptors all come from a woman in her sixties with active or convalescent COVID-19.

The J gene is TRBJ1-5, the V gene TRBV4-1; the D is unclear. Germline V gene sequence: CDR1 MGHRA, CDR2 YSYEKL. The V end lost 4 bases, the J end lost 2 bases, and 21 bases lay between the germline ends. The CDR3 runs 18 residues. The CDR3 coding sequence is TGCGCCAGCAGCCTTTCGGCGGGCCTCCTTGGGGGCAATCAGCCCCAGCATTTT. This sequence encodes CASSLSAGLLGGNQPQHF.

This clone has only a few counts. V is TRBV6-5 and J is TRBJ1-2, with D possibly TRBD1 on 6 matching bases. The germline gives CDR1 MNHEY, CDR2 SVGAGI. V was shortened by 8 bases and J by 0 bases, with 16 bases between the two germline ends. The CDR3 runs to 15 residues. CDR3: CASAGQRLSNYGYTF. The CDR3 nucleotides read TGTGCCAGCGCTGGACAGCGACTCTCTAACTATGGCTACACCTTC.

The chain employs TRBV12-3 or TRBV12-4 and TRBJ1-1, with TRBD1 as a possible D gene (5 bases). CDR3 length equals 13 residues. Trimming removed 7 bases at V and 11 bases at J, with 20 bases between. CDR3 nucleotide sequence: TGTGCCAGCACGGGCAGGGTTGGGCAAGGGGCTTTCTTT. This sequence encodes CASTGRVGQGAFF.

This clone was recorded a few times. The chain is built from TRBV2 and TRBJ2-7; D is perhaps TRBD2 (6 bases). The CDR3 length is 15 residues. Germline V gene lookup returns CDR1 SNHLY and CDR2 FYNNEI. Trimming shortened V by 3 bases and J by 0 bases, and 12 bases separated the two germline ends. CDR3 DNA: TGTGCCAGCAGTGACGGGGGTTCTTACTCCTACGAGCAGTACTTC. Translation: CASSDGGSYSYEQYF.

In DNA form, the CDR3 reads TGTGCCAGCAGCCCCGACAGGGGATTAGGCTATGGCTACACCTTC. Protein: CASSPDRGLGYGYTF. The chain carries TRBV6-6 and TRBJ1-2, with 8 bases identical to TRBD1. Germline V gene lookup returns CDR1 MNHNY and CDR2 SVGAGI (reference sequence). With 6 bases clipped from V and 4 bases from J, the junction kept 10 bases outside the gene matches. The CDR3 totals 15 residues.

The chain has TRBV10-3 and TRBJ1-5; D unresolved. Trimming pared 5 bases from V and 2 bases from J, leaving 13 bases between. The germline gives CDR1 ENHRY, CDR2 SYGVKD. The CDR3 runs 15 residues. The CDR3 DNA reads TGTGCCATCAGTCCTCACGGGGAGGGCAATCAGCCCCAGCATTTT. Amino acid sequence: CAISPHGEGNQPQHF.

The chain uses TRBV6-5 and TRBJ2-7; unclear D gene. Germline V gene data show CDR1 as MNHEY and CDR2 as SVGAGI. The ends were cut back, 6 bases at V and 5 bases at J, with 8 bases in the middle. The CDR3 extends over 11 amino acids. CDR3 in amino acids: CASSGGHEQYF. The CDR3 DNA follows: TGTGCCAGCAGCGGCGGCCACGAGCAGTACTTC.

This sequence joins TRBV14 and TRBJ1-3; the D is unclear. Germline-derived CDR1 and CDR2 are SGHDN and FVKESK. The CDR3 spans 12 residues. V was trimmed by 5 bases and J by 3 bases, leaving 5 bases between them. CDR3 in amino acids: CASSFYGNTIYF. The CDR3 DNA reads as TGTGCCAGCAGCTTTTATGGAAACACCATATATTTT.

This chain links TRBV6-5 with TRBJ1-1, with D perhaps matching TRBD1 (6 bases). V was shortened by 8 bases and J by 4 bases, with 14 bases between the two germline ends. The CDR3 extends over 13 amino acids. CDR1 is MNHEY, CDR2 SVGAGI, per germline. Here the CDR3 DNA reads TGTGCCAGCGCTCGGGGGGCATTCACTGAAGCTTTCTTT. Protein sequence: CASARGAFTEAFF.

The chain couples TRBV11-2 to TRBJ2-3; 10 bases agree with TRBD1. The CDR3 contains 17 residues. Germline V gives CDR1 SGHAT, CDR2 FQNNGV. The V gene end was trimmed by 2 bases and the J gene end by 5 bases; junction bases not matched to a gene: 10. The CDR3: CASSLRGQGVNQDTQYF. DNA of the CDR3: TGTGCCAGCAGCTTACGAGGACAGGGGGTAAATCAAGATACGCAGTATTTT.

This CDR3 reads CASSPLGGQGGNTIYF. CDR3 sequence (DNA): TGTGCCAGCTCACCACTAGGAGGACAGGGAGGAAACACCATATATTTT. This sequence joins TRBV18 and TRBJ1-3, with 8 bases lining up with TRBD1. Losses at the gene ends were 1 base for V and 4 bases for J; bases not matched to a gene: 6. This CDR3 spans 16 amino acids. Per the germline V gene, CDR1 is KGHSH and CDR2 is LQKENI.

This chain links TRBV18 with TRBJ2-7; 8 positions match TRBD2. The CDR3 loop spans 17 amino acids. V shed 0 bases and J 0 bases; nucleotides not matched to a gene: 7. Germline V lookup: CDR1 KGHSH, CDR2 LQKENI. The CDR3: CASSPPGAAGGSYEQYF. CDR3 nucleotide sequence: TGTGCCAGCTCACCACCGGGCGCGGCGGGGGGCTCCTACGAGCAGTACTTC.

V and J are TRBV6-2 or TRBV6-3 and TRBJ2-5; D is undetermined. Trimming pared 2 bases from V and 5 bases from J, leaving 6 bases between. Germline V gene data show CDR1 as MNHEY and CDR2 as SVGEGT. This CDR3 region has 12 residues. The chain's CDR3 is CASSYVEETQYF. CDR3 bases: TGTGCCAGCAGTTACGTTGAGGAGACCCAGTACTTC.

The gene calls are TRBV28 and TRBJ1-1; no clear D. Germline V gives CDR1 MDHEN, CDR2 SYDVKM. V lost 4 bases to trimming and J lost 4 bases, with 13 bases between them. The CDR3 totals 14 residues. Here the CDR3 reads CASSSTRPGTEAFF. Here the CDR3 DNA reads TGTGCCAGCAGTTCAACCAGACCGGGCACTGAAGCTTTCTTT.

This chain links TRBV10-3 with TRBJ1-2, with TRBD1 identical over 11 bases. Per germline, CDR1 ENHRY and CDR2 SYGVKD. This CDR3 has 16 amino acids. J lost 9 bases, V lost 0 bases, and 9 bases had no gene match. The CDR3, as DNA: TGTGCCATCAGTGAGTCTAGCTCCGGGACAGGGGGTAGCTACACCTTC. Translation: CAISESSSGTGGSYTF.

This rearrangement joins TRBV15 to TRBJ2-2; 11 bases are a match to TRBD1. Germline-derived CDR1 and CDR2 are LNHNV and YYDKDF (reference sequence). The V and J ends lost 0 bases and 6 bases, in that order; junction bases with no gene match: 9. The CDR3 spans 18 residues. CDR3 bases: TGTGCCACCAGCAGAGAGAGACGGACAGGGGGCTTTCCCGGGGAGCTGTTTTTT. Its translation: CATSRERRTGGFPGELFF.

V usage is TRBV27 and J usage is TRBJ2-5, with 8 bases lining up with TRBD1. Unmatched junction bases numbered 7, after V lost 6 bases and J lost 4 bases. The V gene's germline CDR1 is MNHEY and CDR2 SMNVEV (reference sequence). The CDR3 totals 14 residues. The CDR3, as DNA: TGTGCCAGCAGCCTGGGACAGGACGGAGAGACCCAGTACTTC. Protein sequence: CASSLGQDGETQYF.

This chain connects TRBV29-1 to TRBJ1-4, with a possible D match to TRBD1 (5 bases). This CDR3 contains 12 residues. Per germline, CDR1 SQVTM and CDR2 ANQGSEA. V lost 4 bases and J lost 10, with 13 bases in between. DNA of the CDR3: TGCAGCGTTGTTGGGGGGGGACGAAAACTGTTTTTT. It specifies CSVVGGGRKLFF.

The V gene is TRBV28, the J gene TRBJ1-4; D is possibly TRBD1 (6 bases). This CDR3 has 15 amino acids. Between the trimmed V and J ends, which lost 4 bases and 3 bases, there was a span of 12 bases. Germline V lookup: CDR1 MDHEN, CDR2 SYDVKM. The CDR3 reads CASSSTGFANEKLFF. Here the CDR3 DNA reads TGTGCCAGCAGTTCTACAGGGTTCGCTAATGAAAAACTGTTTTTT.